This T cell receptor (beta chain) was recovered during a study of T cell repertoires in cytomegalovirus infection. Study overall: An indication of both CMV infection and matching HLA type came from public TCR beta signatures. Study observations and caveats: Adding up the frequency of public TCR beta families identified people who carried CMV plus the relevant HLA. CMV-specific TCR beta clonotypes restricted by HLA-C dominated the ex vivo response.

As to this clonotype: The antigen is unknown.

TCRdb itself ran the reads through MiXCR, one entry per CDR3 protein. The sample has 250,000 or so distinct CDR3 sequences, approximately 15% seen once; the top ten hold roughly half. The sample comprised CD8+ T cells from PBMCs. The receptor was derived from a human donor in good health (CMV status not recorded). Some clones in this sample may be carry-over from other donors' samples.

In nucleotides, the CDR3 is TGTGCCAGCAGCCAAGGTTCCACATGGAGGGGCTTTAATGAAAAACTGTTTTTT. It is translated as CASSQGSTWRGFNEKLFF. The chain uses TRBV14 and TRBJ1-4; maybe TRBD1 (5 bases). V was clipped by 1 base and J by 4 bases, with 19 bases between them. The CDR3 consists of 18 residues. CDR1 and CDR2 from the germline V gene are SGHDN and FVKESK.